A selection of T cell receptor beta chains follows, all from one sample in a study of long-term antiretroviral therapy in people with HIV. TCRdb's table, derived via immunoSEQ multiplex PCR, lists solely in-frame clones and lacks some. The repertoire holds some 20,000 clones, over 70% seen once, with roughly a tenth in the top ten. The input for sequencing was unsorted PBMCs, taken 0.5 years before starting antiretroviral therapy. The receptors shown here come from a man between 18 and 35 years old with HIV. CDR3s include the opening cysteine and the closing phenylalanine or tryptophan. A D gene is named only where the DNA matches it firmly. The listing skips clone size in some rows; elsewhere it reads once, few, many or a size class.

d_call j_call v_call clone_size cdr3_aa cdr3_nt
TRBD2 TRBJ2-7 TRBV4-1 - CASSQGEAGGGYEQYF TGCGCCAGCAGCCAAGGAGAAGCGGGAGGAGGATACGAGCAGTACTTC
- TRBJ2-1 TRBV7-6 few CASSPRLTSSYNEQFF TGTGCCAGCAGCCCCCGACTTACCAGCTCCTACAATGAGCAGTTCTTC
TRBD1 TRBJ1-2 TRBV11-1 few CASSDTGDYGYTF TGTGCCAGCAGCGATACAGGGGACTATGGCTACACCTTC
TRBD2 TRBJ2-7 TRBV5-4 - CASSGGLAGEQYF TGTGCCAGCAGCGGCGGACTAGCGGGCGAGCAGTACTTC
- TRBJ2-2 TRBV9 - CASSDPRGAGELFF TGTGCCAGCAGCGATCCGAGGGGGGCCGGGGAGCTGTTTTTT
- TRBJ1-5 TRBV18 - CASSSRQLSSNQPQHF TGTGCCAGCTCATCACGACAGTTAAGCAGCAATCAGCCCCAGCATTTT
- TRBJ2-7 TRBV5-4 - CASSLDSFPYEQYF TGTGCCAGCAGCTTGGACAGTTTCCCCTACGAGCAGTACTTC
- TRBJ2-7 TRBV5-1 - CASTPRADLTYEQYF TGCGCCAGCACCCCCAGGGCAGACTTAACCTACGAGCAGTACTTC
- TRBJ1-2 TRBV4-1 once CASSETGGGGYTF TGCGCCAGCAGCGAAACAGGAGGAGGTGGCTACACCTTC
TRBD1 TRBJ2-7 TRBV7-2 - CASSLGPTGAYEQYF TGTGCCAGCAGCTTAGGGCCGACAGGGGCTTACGAGCAGTACTTC
TRBD1 TRBJ2-7 TRBV27 - CASTGTAWDEQYF TGTGCCAGCACTGGGACAGCCTGGGACGAGCAGTACTTC
TRBD1 TRBJ2-7 TRBV6-1 few CASSGRTGAAEQYF TGTGCCAGCAGTGGGAGGACAGGAGCGGCCGAGCAGTACTTC
- TRBJ1-1 TRBV6-6 - CASRQGNTEAFF TGTGCCAGCAGACAGGGGAACACTGAAGCTTTCTTT
TRBD1 TRBJ2-6 TRBV4-1 - CASSLRDSVNSGANVLTF TGCGCCAGCAGCCTCCGGGACAGCGTCAACTCTGGGGCCAACGTCCTGACTTTC
- TRBJ2-2 TRBV7-8 - CASSLGSGELFF TGTGCCAGCAGCTTAGGAAGCGGGGAGCTGTTTTTT
TRBD2 TRBJ2-1 TRBV28 - CASSPWRENYNEQFF TGTGCCAGCAGCCCTTGGCGGGAGAACTACAATGAGCAGTTCTTC